Listed here is a single T cell receptor (beta chain). This sample was taken from a study of response to subunit inactivated influenza vaccine. The CDR3 has 16 residues. Trimming cost V 0 bases and J 6 bases, with 14 bases left between them. Germline V gene data show CDR1 as SGHTA and CDR2 as FQGNSA. From the RT-PCR reads, TCRdb called clonotypes with MiXCR, one entry per CDR3 protein. The sample lists roughly 780,000 distinct CDR3 sequences; around 18% were seen once. The origin of this receptor is a man aged 45 to 65 who received an inactivated influenza vaccine. The V and J genes are TRBV7-2 and TRBJ2-2, with D perhaps given as TRBD1 or TRBD2 (5 bases each). Sequences were derived from PBMCs from blood, sampled less than 6 days after vaccination. CDR3 bases: TGTGCCAGCAGCTTAGCTTACTCCGTGGGGGCCGGGGAGCTGTTTTTT. This sequence encodes CASSLAYSVGAGELFF.